The present entry profiles one T cell receptor (beta chain) with its context. Its antigen is not yet known. There are no base qualities to consult, and no much larger clone falls within one base. Collaborating institutions collected whole blood in K2EDTA tubes following their own protocols. For TCRbeta analysis, collaborator samples were shipped as frozen whole blood, as isolated PBMCs, or as DNA extracted from either sample type. The record originates from a study of blood T cell repertoires in COVID-19 (TCRdb year 2020). About the study as a whole: Collaborator samples came from the United States, Italy and Spain and covered acute and convalescent phases of COVID-19. Where HLA class I and class II types were available, the types were taken from metadata supplied by the sample provider, not from assay-based typing. Subjects who had been exposed to COVID-19, were actively infected with it, or had recovered from it provided the deeply sampled blood TCRbeta repertoires that made up the dataset. Sample metadata almost always included a de-identified subject ID, COVID-19 status, age in years and sex. The repertoires were released in a freely available public database meant as a resource for research on the immune response to SARS-CoV-2. The prospective study material was composed of cDNA or gDNA derived from T cells, B-cell-depleted T cells, or PBMCs. The samples were drawn from two sources: the first 160 participants of the ongoing ImmuneRACE study, and 950 to 1,500 subjects contributed by 6 global collaborators. The paper as a whole reports these results and caveats: The quantity of clinical and demographic metadata differed by source and by participant and was supplied without curation.

Including cysteine and phenylalanine, the CDR3 has 15 amino acids. Only the CDR3 region is kept as DNA, spanning 45 bases read in frame from base 1. From the germline V gene (reference sequence), CDR1 is GTSNPN and CDR2 is SVGIG. Here V drops 1 base and J drops 8 bases, and the junction holds 11 bases not matched to any gene. The immunoSEQ Assay, a bias-controlled multiplex PCR, was used to amplify TCRbeta CDR3 regions from genomic DNA. Concerning the study's data processing: Within the assay, amplification of reference gene primers was used to estimate how many nucleated cells each sample contained. To quantify the absolute abundance of each unique TCRbeta CDR3 rearrangement, sequence reads were collapsed and filtered. Productive Simpson clonality was computed per sample as the square root of Simpson's diversity index over productive rearrangements. TCRdb took over this immuneACCESS table, retaining in-frame rearrangements with V and J assigned. Such tables are incomplete; in checked studies, under half of the missing clones stem from an unresolved V gene, and the remainder is unexplained. D and trimming come from the DNA, and the V and J calls and clone size come from that table. The sample has approximately 38,000 clones on record, more than 90% of them singletons. Of the sample, 5.5% is held by the ten largest clones.

Sequencing input: peripheral blood. The receptor's source is an elderly woman with acute or convalescent COVID-19. This chain is built from TRBV30 and TRBJ1-3; 7 of the junction bases match TRBD1. The DNA is as follows: TGTGCCTGGAGTGCGGACACCCAGGGGGTGGACACCATATATTTT. This sequence encodes CAWSADTQGVDTIYF.